This T cell receptor beta chain originates from a study of cytomegalovirus exposure and HLA in healthy donors. Overall study context: From HLA-typed donors, an early data release held about 85 million unique TCRs.

Points from the study as a whole: Specificity for CMV antigens was confirmed in vitro for a few of the CMV-associated chains. As a later analysis showed, several of the most significant clusters appeared to be linked to common viral pathogens. The study put 160 or so TCR beta chains on its list as cytomegalovirus-associated.

This clone was seen just once. The antigen is unknown. PCR amplification relied on 60 Vbeta primers (plus 13 Jbeta primers). Clones were read by immunoSEQ multiplex PCR, and TCRdb kept only the in-frame ones, dropping some. The repertoire holds a few hundred thousand clones, with nearly 95% as singletons. Trimming cost V 0 bases and J 6 bases, with 8 bases left between them. CDR1 and CDR2 (germline): GTSNPN, SVGIG (reference sequence). The CDR3 is 13 amino acids. The sequencing input was PBMCs. The receptor's source is a girl aged 2 to 9 in good health and CMV-seronegative. The V gene is TRBV30, the J gene TRBJ2-2; D is uncertain. CDR3 bases: TGTGCCTGGAGTGTCCGACTCTCCGGGGAGCTGTTTTTT. The encoded protein is CAWSVRLSGELFF.